A single sample is the source of the 21 T cell receptor beta chains below, sequenced in a study of T cells in Graves' hyperthyroidism and ophthalmopathy. RNA transcripts served as the template for amplifying TCR beta CDR3 regions. TCR CDR3 underwent first-round RT-PCR with the HTBI primer set. TCRdb ran MiXCR on the multiplex PCR reads and lists one entry per CDR3 protein. The top ten clones hold about 7% of a sample with around 600,000 distinct CDR3 sequences, 11% to 15% of them seen once. The material sequenced was blood. All receptors come from a woman between 18 and 29 years old with Graves' ophthalmopathy.

The sample holds many counts of this clonotype. The V and J genes are TRBV6-1 and TRBJ2-7, with D perhaps given as TRBD1 or TRBD2 (5 bases each). The V end lost 2 bases, the J end lost 6 bases, and 14 bases lay between the germline ends. This CDR3 has 14 amino acids. CDR1 is MNHNS and CDR2 is SASEGT in the germline V gene. This chain's CDR3 is CASSEMGPRGEQYF. CDR3 sequence (DNA): TGTGCCAGCAGTGAAATGGGGCCCCGGGGCGAGCAGTACTTC.

The chain uses TRBV5-6 and TRBJ2-2, with D possibly being TRBD1 or TRBD2 (7 bases each). CDR1 and CDR2 from the germline V gene are SGHDT and YYEEEE. V lost 2 bases, J lost 3 bases, and 14 bases lay in between. The CDR3 spans 16 residues. Here the CDR3 DNA reads TGTGCCAGCAGCTTTGACAGGGAGGGTTACACCGGGGAGCTGTTTTTT. Translating it yields CASSFDREGYTGELFF.

The rearrangement links TRBV15 to TRBJ2-5; 11 bases are a match to TRBD2. V gave up 1 base and J gave up 5 bases; unmatched junction bases: 9. Germline loops: CDR1 LNHNV, CDR2 YYDKDF (reference sequence). The CDR3 consists of 17 residues. Here the CDR3 reads CATSRATSGMFRETQYF. The CDR3 bases are TGTGCCACCAGCAGAGCGACTAGCGGGATGTTTCGGGAGACCCAGTACTTC.

This clonotype occurred a few times. V usage is TRBV30 and J usage is TRBJ1-2; D is unclear. The length of the CDR3 is 17 residues. V gave up 1 base and J gave up 7 bases, with 25 bases separating them. Per the germline V gene, CDR1 is GTSNPN and CDR2 is SVGIG (reference sequence). The CDR3 bases are TGTGCCTGGAGTGGCGGAAGCGGAGCAGGCCCAAAGGGTGGCTACACCTTC. It encodes CAWSGGSGAGPKGGYTF.

This clonotype was seen many times. This chain connects TRBV7-9 to TRBJ1-2, with 8 bases identical to TRBD1. The germline V gene has CDR1 SEHNR and CDR2 FQNEAQ (reference sequence). V shed 3 bases, J shed 5 bases, and the junction held 5 bases outside the gene matches. The CDR3 spans 14 residues. The CDR3 loop is CASSFPQGDYGYTF. For the CDR3, the DNA is TGTGCCAGCAGCTTCCCACAGGGGGATTATGGCTACACCTTC.

This clonotype was detected many times. This rearrangement joins TRBV27 to TRBJ1-2; no definite D call. Germline V gene sequence: CDR1 MNHEY, CDR2 SMNVEV (reference sequence). V was pared by 4 bases and J by 0 bases, with 12 bases between. This CDR3 is 15 amino acids long. The CDR3 sequence: CASSSAGTPNYGYTF. CDR3 DNA: TGTGCCAGCAGTTCAGCAGGTACACCTAACTATGGCTACACCTTC.

There are a few counts of this clonotype. This may come from a read error, since a much larger clone is one base off. The rearrangement uses TRBV6-2 or TRBV6-3 and TRBJ2-3, with no clear D. The V gene's germline CDR1 is MNHEY and CDR2 SVGEGT. This CDR3 is built from 12 residues. V gave up 1 base and J gave up 4 bases, with 3 bases separating them. The CDR3 DNA reads as TGTGCCAGCAGTTACTACCCAGATACGCAGTATTTT. Translation: CASSYYPDTQYF.

This clonotype was seen just once. The J gene is TRBJ2-1, the V gene TRBV2; 8 bases match TRBD2. The V gene's germline CDR1 is SNHLY and CDR2 FYNNEI. V shed 8 bases, J shed 4 bases, and the junction held 10 bases outside the gene matches. The CDR3 extends over 15 amino acids. In nucleotides, the CDR3 is TGTGCCAGCGTAATGGGGCGGGGGGCGTACAATGAGCAGTTCTTC. This gives the protein CASVMGRGAYNEQFF.

This clonotype occurred many times. V and J are TRBV28 and TRBJ2-3, with TRBD2 matching 7 bases. Germline V gene data show CDR1 as MDHEN and CDR2 as SYDVKM. J lost 4 bases, V lost 2 bases, and 6 bases had no gene match. The CDR3 length is 15 residues. This chain's CDR3 is CASSLRSAGPDTQYF. CDR3 coding DNA: TGTGCCAGCAGTTTAAGGTCAGCGGGACCAGATACGCAGTATTTT.

This clonotype occurred a few times. The rearrangement uses TRBV14 and TRBJ2-3; 7 bases match TRBD1. The CDR3 consists of 13 residues. Germline values: CDR1 SGHDN, CDR2 FVKESK. Trimming removed 9 bases from V and 1 base from J; junction bases left unmatched: 4. The CDR3 loop reads CASWDSRTDTQYF. In DNA, the CDR3 is TGTGCCAGTTGGGACAGCCGCACAGATACGCAGTATTTT.

This clonotype was recorded many times. The rearrangement links TRBV3-1 to TRBJ2-7; 7 bases line up with TRBD1. V shed 4 bases and J 2 bases; nucleotides not matched to a gene: 11. The CDR3 covers 16 residues. The germline V gene has CDR1 LGHDT and CDR2 YNNKEL (reference sequence). CDR3 nucleotides: TGTGCCAGCAGCCCTTCGGACAGGAAGACCCCCTACGAGCAGTACTTC. Its translation is CASSPSDRKTPYEQYF.

There are many counts of this clonotype. This sequence joins TRBV7-9 and TRBJ2-3; possibly TRBD1 for D (6 bases). Trimming removed 5 bases at V and 1 base at J, with 16 bases between. The V gene's germline CDR1 is SEHNR and CDR2 FQNEAQ (reference sequence). The CDR3 consists of 16 residues. The CDR3 reads CASSLGTWERTDTQYF. CDR3 in DNA: TGTGCCAGCAGCCTCGGGACATGGGAACGCACAGATACGCAGTATTTT.

As regards this clonotype: At one end the junction does not follow the germline gene, possibly because of a read error. The chain has TRBV7-9 and TRBJ1-2; D gene ambiguous. CDR1 is SEHNR, CDR2 FQNEAQ, per germline (reference sequence). The CDR3 has 11 amino acids. The CDR3 region is CASSSPRGPSF. As DNA, the CDR3 is TGTGCCAGCAGCTCCCCTCGAGGCCCTTCCTTC. Supplemented by reference TRBV7-9 and TRBJ1-2, the full variable domain reads DTGVSQNPRHKITKRGQNVTFRCDPISEHNRLYWYRQTLGQGPEFLTYFQNEAQLEKSRLLSDRFSAERPKGSFSTLEIQRTEQGDSAMYLCASSSPRGPSFGSGTRLTVV.

In its sample, this clonotype was seen many times. The V call is TRBV12-3 or TRBV12-4, the J call TRBJ1-3; possibly TRBD1 for D (5 bases). V was pared by 5 bases and J by 5 bases, with 19 bases between. The CDR3 totals 16 residues. The CDR3, as DNA: TGTGCCAGCAGTCCAAGCCAGGGAGTCAGTAGAAACACCATATATTTT. Translating gives CASSPSQGVSRNTIYF.

This clonotype was seen only a few times. The gene calls are TRBV7-3 and TRBJ2-7; D tentatively fits TRBD1 or TRBD2 (6 bases each). The CDR3 runs 15 residues. Trimming pared 6 bases from V and 3 bases from J, leaving 18 bases between. Germline values: CDR1 SGHTA, CDR2 FQGTGA. The chain's CDR3 is CASRAGGGNNYEQYF. CDR3 DNA: TGTGCCAGCAGAGCTGGAGGGGGGAATAACTACGAGCAGTACTTC.

The chain combines TRBV20-1 with TRBJ2-3; 10 bases align to TRBD2. V dropped 2 bases and J dropped 5; count of bases not matched to a gene: 10. The CDR3 is 16 residues long. CDR1 is DFQATT, CDR2 SNEGSKA, per germline (reference sequence). CDR3: CSARLSSGRGGDTQYF. The DNA of the CDR3 is TGCAGTGCTAGATTGTCTAGCGGGAGAGGAGGAGATACGCAGTATTTT.

This clonotype was detected many times. The gene calls are TRBV28 and TRBJ2-5, with 14 bases fitting TRBD2. Per germline, CDR1 MDHEN and CDR2 SYDVKM. The CDR3 covers 18 residues. The V segment lost 7 bases and the J segment 5 bases; nucleotides outside the gene matches: 15. This CDR3 is CASKGLAGEVRESETQYF. The CDR3 nucleotides read TGTGCCAGCAAGGGACTAGCGGGAGAGGTTCGGGAGTCGGAGACCCAGTACTTC.

Points on this clonotype: This may come from a read error, since a much larger clone is one base off. The V gene is TRBV6-5, the J gene TRBJ2-7; D is ambiguous. The CDR3 runs 14 residues. In germline, CDR1 is MNHEY, CDR2 SVGAGI. V lost 5 bases to trimming and J lost 6 bases, with 17 bases between them. The CDR3 DNA sequence: TGTGCCAGCAGTCACCGGGTCCAGACGGGCGAGCAGTACTTC. Its protein product is CASSHRVQTGEQYF.

This clonotype turned up a few times. The V gene is TRBV18, the J gene TRBJ2-7; possibly TRBD1 for D (6 bases). V was pared by 8 bases and J by 1 base, with 18 bases between. The CDR3 runs to 15 residues. CDR1 KGHSH and CDR2 LQKENI come from the germline V gene. The CDR3 region has the DNA TGTGCCAGCAGCCCATCCGGGACACTTTCCTACGAGCAGTACTTC. It encodes CASSPSGTLSYEQYF.

This clonotype was counted at least ten times. The chain uses TRBV11-3 and TRBJ2-2, with 8 positions matching TRBD2. V shed 5 bases and J 2 bases; nucleotides not matched to a gene: 4. The CDR3 covers 15 residues. Germline V gene data show CDR1 as SGHNT and CDR2 as YENEEA. CDR3: CASSPGTSNTGELFF. The CDR3 bases are TGTGCCAGCAGCCCCGGGACTAGTAACACCGGGGAGCTGTTTTTT.

This clonotype was recorded many times. The gene calls are TRBV6-1 and TRBJ1-1; 9 bases match TRBD1. The CDR3 loop spans 14 amino acids. V was pared by 4 bases and J by 5 bases, with 5 bases of the junction left unmatched. CDR1 is MNHNS, CDR2 SASEGT, per germline. The chain's CDR3 is CASSGRTGETEAFF. CDR3 bases: TGTGCCAGCAGTGGTCGGACAGGGGAAACTGAAGCTTTCTTT.